A selection of T cell receptor beta chains follows, all from one sample in a study of shared clonotypes between healthy human individuals. Sequencing used immunoSEQ multiplex PCR; TCRdb keeps in-frame clones, though not all of them. The data show about 2.1 million clones, with just over 90% seen just once and about 1.7% held by the top ten. The sequenced sample was naive CD8+ T cells from PBMCs. These receptors all come from a man aged 18-30 years in good health. Some clones in this sample may be carry-over from other donors' samples. Both conserved end residues are part of each CDR3.

TRBJ2-1 | TRBV11-3 | CASSRDGPEQFF
TRBJ2-7 | TRBV29-1 | CSVIWATLGRSYEQYF
TRBJ2-5 | TRBV7-3 | CASSLVHGETQYF
TRBJ2-3 | TRBV5-8 | CASSLLGRDWDTQYF
TRBJ2-3 | TRBV29-1 | CSVRGGDTDTQYF
TRBJ2-1 | TRBV10-3 | CANGLGVGNEQFF
TRBJ2-7 | TRBV9 | CASSPTDRREQYF
TRBJ2-4 | TRBV28 | CASSLWTAIAKNIQYF
TRBJ1-2 | TRBV6-5 | CASSSGLIYGYTF
TRBJ2-7 | TRBV13 | CASSDIGTGDYEQYF
TRBJ1-1 | TRBV29-1 | CSVPRGDRGYTEAFF
TRBJ1-5 | TRBV9 | CASSVGGSDQPQHF
TRBJ1-4 | TRBV4-1 | CASSQEGARNEKLFF
TRBJ1-1 | TRBV11-2 | CASKSRGQGNENTEAFF
TRBJ2-7 | TRBV11-2 | CASSLGPPSSYEQYF
TRBJ2-7 | TRBV28 | CASNAIAGAHEQYF
TRBJ1-5 | TRBV6-1 | CASSEGNQPQHF
TRBJ1-2 | TRBV4-3 | CASSSGTGFNYGYTF
TRBJ2-6 | TRBV28 | CASRTDRGAGGANVLTF
TRBJ2-7 | TRBV27 | CASSLSRGTGGDEQYF
TRBJ1-1 | TRBV19 | CASIWETEAFF
TRBJ2-7 | TRBV5-3 | CARSLSGRVTYEQYF
TRBJ2-7 | TRBV7-9 | CASTNGELAGTYEQYF
TRBJ2-1 | TRBV6-4 | CASSEYRETPYNEQFF
TRBJ1-3 | TRBV6-1 | CASGGGNTIYF
TRBJ1-1 | TRBV29-1 | CSVEWVTEAFF
TRBJ2-1 | TRBV7-8 | CASSPWTSGREVEQFF
TRBJ2-1 | TRBV19 | CASSIIWASGREQFF
TRBJ2-4 | TRBV10-3 | CAISESTSGENIQYF
TRBJ2-2 | TRBV5-1 | CASSLSGGAGELFF
TRBJ2-3 | TRBV4-3 | CASSQGLLARSTDTQYF
TRBJ2-1 | TRBV5-1 | CASSLGKGYNEQFF
TRBJ1-2 | TRBV27 | CASSPRTANYGYTF
TRBJ2-7 | TRBV4-1 | CASSQESGRAYEQYF
TRBJ1-1 | TRBV28 | CASSDHGSELLNTEAFF
TRBJ1-2 | TRBV9 | CASSVGGRNYGYTF
TRBJ2-3 | TRBV9 | CASSGRRDTQYF
TRBJ2-3 | TRBV7-9 | CASSPRDRGTDTQYF
TRBJ2-7 | TRBV4-1 | CASSQDSWLAGYEQYF
TRBJ2-1 | TRBV11-2 | CASSLYQRENNEQFF
TRBJ1-2 | TRBV29-1 | CSVDWGIYGYTF
TRBJ2-1 | TRBV28 | CASSFGTSRHNEQFF
TRBJ2-7 | TRBV27 | CASSLGTNYEQYF
TRBJ1-1 | TRBV18 | CASSPDRGLWEAFF
TRBJ1-2 | TRBV7-6 | CASSAIGPGGNGYTF
TRBJ1-4 | TRBV9 | CASSEGPYLSTNEKLFF
TRBJ2-7 | TRBV19 | CASSARLAGGEEQYF
TRBJ2-3 | TRBV9 | CASSVEGASTDTQYF
TRBJ2-1 | TRBV9 | CASSVGGGGYEQFF
TRBJ1-1 | TRBV19 | CASSVLGDTEAFF
TRBJ2-6 | TRBV27 | CASSLRTDPHSGANVLTF
NA | TRBV9 | CASSAGDRAHNEQFF
TRBJ2-1 | TRBV29-1 | CSVNPWGLAGSYNEQFF
TRBJ1-2 | TRBV6-5 | CASSYSKGAIYGYTF
TRBJ2-3 | TRBV9 | CASGLAGGHDTQYF
TRBJ2-1 | TRBV28 | CAISLYGLAGNNEQFF
TRBJ2-7 | TRBV4-1 | CASSEDEGSYEQYF
TRBJ2-2 | TRBV28 | CASSVLAGGLGMATGELFF
TRBJ1-1 | TRBV14 | CASSQGGWEMNTEAFF